This note documents a single T cell receptor (beta chain) sequence. The antigen is unknown. V lost 3 bases and J lost 9, with 16 bases in between. Germline CDR1 SGHRS, CDR2 YFSETQ. The CDR3 contains 14 residues. Whenever a sample was processed, at least 6 million PBMCs were isolated. It was with a sample-barcoded 5' primer and a J-beta primer mix that a second PCR of about 7 to 12 cycles was run. Every cDNA molecule bore a tag from a template-switch adaptor containing 12 random nucleotides. Via MiXCR, TCRdb re-called the 5' RACE reads, giving one row per CDR3 protein. The sample gives roughly 1,700,000 distinct CDR3 sequences, about 30% of which show up once; less than 9.5% is in the top ten. This entry belongs to a study of blood T cells in healthy people across ages. Study results and caveats: Age brought a roughly linear fall in TCR beta diversity measured per million T cells. Across samples, TCR beta diversity tracked strongly with naive T cell percentage.

The source of this sequence is a woman in her twenties or thirties in good health. The chain links TRBV5-1 to TRBJ2-1; D may be TRBD1 (5 bases). The sequenced sample consisted of blood. The chain's CDR3 is CASSSSLDQGEQFF. The CDR3 DNA reads TGCGCCAGCAGCTCTTCACTGGACCAGGGTGAGCAGTTCTTC. Together with reference TRBV5-1 and TRBJ2-1, the CDR3 gives the full variable domain: KAGVTQTPRYLIKTRGQQVTLSCSPISGHRSVSWYQQTPGQGLQFLFEYFSETQRNKGNFPGRFSGRQFSNSRSEMNVSTLELGDSALYLCASSSSLDQGEQFFGPGTRLTVL.